Detailed here is one T cell receptor (beta chain). With 3 bases removed from V and 3 bases from J, the gap between germline ends came to 12 bases. This CDR3 region has 14 residues. Germline V gives CDR1 MNHEY, CDR2 SVGEGT. TCRdb redid the calling of the multiplex PCR reads with MiXCR, one entry per CDR3 protein. The sample has some 53,000 distinct CDR3 sequences, 35% to 50% seen once. This record belongs to a study of breast tumors, draining lymph nodes, adjacent tissues. What was sequenced was breast tumor tissue. The receptor was isolated from a female donor with breast cancer. Some clones in this sample may be carry-over from other donors' samples. The chain joins TRBV6-2 or TRBV6-3 to TRBJ2-7, with D maybe TRBD2 (6 bases). Here the CDR3 reads CASSYGGTYYEQYF. The CDR3 DNA reads TGTGCCAGCAGTTATGGCGGGACCTACTACGAGCAGTACTTC.